A single count supports the clone carrying this T cell receptor beta chain. Its antigen is as yet unknown. This may be a read error: a much more frequent sequence differs by one nucleotide. Time point defined: patch test 1, 2 weeks after DPC sensitization. Described treatment: therapeutic diphenylcyclopropenone sensitization with weekly scalp DPC. Alopecia patients deemed DPC-suitable, aged 18 to 70, excluding pregnancy. It was the library that attached unique molecular identifiers to individual cDNA molecules. How the authors handled the data: Individual samples carried between roughly 20,000 and 690,600 TCRs, with 95,638 as the median. TCRdb fed the RACE reads into MiXCR, producing one record per CDR3 protein. TCRdb's processing, not the authors' own work, is the source of the V and J calls. The sample holds approximately 80,000 distinct CDR3 sequences; 7.5% to 9% are singletons and the top ten take roughly 1.5%.

This CDR3 comprises 14 residues. CDR1 and CDR2 from the germline V gene are SGHDT and YYEEEE. This sample is drawn from a study of human T cells and chemical hapten exposure. Findings of the study overall: The donor cohort had alopecia, so its immune response may not match that of healthy people.

The V call is TRBV5-6, the J call TRBJ2-3, with D tentatively TRBD1 (6 bases). The sequenced sample was whole blood, obtained in connection with sensitization to the hapten diphenylcyclopropenone (DPC). The clonotype was recovered from a woman under 40 with alopecia areata. Some clones in this sample may be carry-over from other donors' samples. The DNA for the CDR3 is TGTGTCAGCAGCCTTAGGACAGCCACAGATACGCAGTATTTT. Translated, it gives CVSSLRTATDTQYF.